The sequence of this T cell receptor beta chain was determined in a study of regulatory T cells in long-lasting Graves disease. In regard to this clonotype: This may be a read error: a much more frequent sequence differs by one nucleotide.

This CDR3 has 19 residues. Germline CDR1 and CDR2: MNHEY and SVGEGT. Researchers made TCR beta libraries by using iRepertoire HTBI primers and running Arm-PCR on CDR3 regions. TCRdb itself ran the multiplex PCR reads through MiXCR, one entry per CDR3 protein. This table has about 470,000 distinct CDR3 sequences, 15% to 20% appearing once. The time point: newly diagnosed GD, antithyroid drugs for less than 3 months. RNA from PBMCs was the source of the TCR library. These data also featured in a second study, about T cells in Graves' hyperthyroidism and ophthalmopathy. That report notes: Absence of ophthalmopathy progression within 18 months defined stable Graves' hyperthyroidism.

The source was peripheral blood mononuclear cells (PBMCs), collected at new diagnosis, from a patient treated with antithyroid drugs. The clonotype comes from a man aged 35-49 years with Graves disease. The chain links TRBV6-2 or TRBV6-3 to TRBJ2-1, with 10 bases aligning to TRBD2. The DNA end lines up better with TRBJ2-5; the J call may be wrong. Here the CDR3 reads CVSSEWWLAGDPGKETQYF. CDR3 in DNA: TGTGTCAGCAGTGAATGGTGGCTAGCGGGAGACCCCGGGAAAGAGACCCAGTACTTC.